The 10 T cell receptor beta chains given below trace back to one sample, sequenced in a study of identical twins. One entry per CDR3 protein results from TCRdb running MiXCR on the 5' RACE reads. Of about 1.7 million distinct CDR3 sequences listed, around 33% are singletons. Sequenced input: cord blood. The receptors were sampled from a newborn girl in good health.

V and J are TRBV10-3 and TRBJ1-5, with D unclear. The ends were cut back, 3 bases at V and 0 bases at J, with 9 bases in the middle. The CDR3 totals 15 residues. CDR1 and CDR2 (germline): ENHRY, SYGVKD. CDR3 sequence: CAISDSPNSNQPQHF. CDR3 nucleotide sequence: TGTGCCATCAGTGACAGCCCCAATAGCAATCAGCCCCAGCATTTT.

Concerning this clonotype itself: Since no conserved phenylalanine or tryptophan closes the CDR3, a read error is the likely cause. CDR3 nucleotides: TGCAGTGCTAACTCAGTTGAGAACATTCAGTACGTC. This gives the protein CSANSVENIQYV. The chain combines TRBV20-1 with TRBJ2-4; D call uncertain. This CDR3 region has 12 residues. The ends were cut back, 4 bases at V and 7 bases at J, with 11 bases in the middle. CDR1 is DFQATT, CDR2 SNEGSKA, per germline (reference sequence).

This clonotype was counted only a few times. The V call is TRBV29-1, the J call TRBJ1-1; 9 nucleotides match TRBD1. Trimming at V came to 6 bases and at J to 3 bases, leaving 2 bases not matched to a gene. The CDR3 is 12 residues long. The V gene's germline CDR1 is SQVTM and CDR2 ANQGSEA. The DNA of the CDR3 is TGCAGCGTCAGGGACAGGGACACTGAAGCTTTCTTT. It specifies CSVRDRDTEAFF.

This clonotype has a handful of counts. V is TRBV7-2 and J is TRBJ2-7, with D possibly being TRBD2 (7 bases). The germline gives CDR1 SGHTA, CDR2 FQGNSA. The V end lost 5 bases, the J end lost 2 bases, and 16 bases lay between the germline ends. The CDR3 is 15 residues long. The CDR3 is CASSGSGWGPYEQYF. In DNA, the CDR3 is TGTGCCAGCAGCGGTAGCGGGTGGGGGCCCTACGAGCAGTACTTC.

This clonotype was observed a few times. V is TRBV9 and J is TRBJ2-3; 7 positions match TRBD2. Germline assignment: CDR1 SGDLS and CDR2 YYNGEE. This CDR3 is 15 amino acids long. J lost 6 bases, V lost 3 bases, and 10 bases had no gene match. The CDR3 loop reads CASSDGLVFRDTQYF. CDR3 coding DNA: TGTGCCAGCAGCGACGGACTAGTCTTTAGGGATACGCAGTATTTT.

Comment on this clonotype: With a much larger clone just one base away, this may be a read error. The V call is TRBV5-1, the J call TRBJ2-1; 13 bases match TRBD2. Germline V lookup: CDR1 SGHRS, CDR2 YFSETQ. Unmatched junction bases numbered 3, after V lost 2 bases and J lost 4 bases. The CDR3 has 16 amino acids. CDR3: CASSFVTSGRYNEQFF. CDR3 nucleotide sequence: TGCGCCAGCAGCTTTGTGACTAGCGGGAGGTACAATGAGCAGTTCTTC.

This chain connects TRBV5-1 to TRBJ2-1; TRBD1 agrees at 9 bases. The CDR3 has 16 residues. Germline-derived CDR1 and CDR2 are SGHRS and YFSETQ. V shed 4 bases and J 4 bases; nucleotides not matched to a gene: 9. CDR3 loop: CASSKNRGRIYNEQFF. The CDR3, as DNA: TGCGCCAGCAGCAAAAACAGGGGGCGTATTTACAATGAGCAGTTCTTC.

This chain links TRBV20-1 with TRBJ1-6, with 7 bases lining up with TRBD1. Germline values: CDR1 DFQATT, CDR2 SNEGSKA (reference sequence). The CDR3 has 17 residues. V lost 1 base and J lost 0; bases outside the gene matches: 6. CDR3 in amino acids: CSARGRSGGSYNSPLHF. In DNA, the CDR3 is TGCAGTGCTAGAGGGAGGTCAGGGGGCTCCTATAATTCACCCCTCCACTTT.

A remark on this clonotype: A clone one base away is much larger, so this may be a read error. The chain recombines TRBV7-2 with TRBJ2-3, with TRBD2 matching over 8 bases. In germline, CDR1 is SGHTA, CDR2 FQGNSA. CDR3 length: 16 residues. CDR3 sequence reads: CASIRLAFPSTDTQSF. The CDR3 DNA reads as TGTGCCAGCATCCGACTAGCGTTCCCTAGCACAGATACGCAGTCTTTT.

The chain is built from TRBV28 and TRBJ2-6; no reliable D call. Germline assignment: CDR1 MDHEN and CDR2 SYDVKM. The CDR3 has 16 residues. Trimming pared 2 bases from V and 0 bases from J, leaving 8 bases between. This chain's CDR3 is CASSLLWASGANVLTF. CDR3 in DNA: TGTGCCAGCAGTTTACTATGGGCCTCTGGGGCCAACGTCCTGACTTTC. The entire variable domain, with the rest obtained from reference TRBV28 and TRBJ2-6, is as follows: DVKVTQSSRYLVKRTGEKVFLECVQDMDHENMFWYRQDPGLGLRLIYFSYDVKMKEKGDIPEGYSVSREKKERFSLILESASTNQTSMYLCASSLLWASGANVLTFGAGSRLTVL.